This T cell receptor beta chain is drawn from a study of early T cells in non-severe SARS-CoV-2 infection. As for the study in general: Alpha and beta chains were unpaired, from unsorted whole-blood bulk RNA.

The V gene's germline CDR1 is MNHEY and CDR2 SVGEGT. The V gene lost 1 base and the J gene lost 2 bases, with 2 bases spanning the gap. The CDR3 is 12 residues long. Unique molecular identifier tags were affixed to discrete cDNA molecules. In TCRdb, the 5' RACE reads were re-called with MiXCR into one record per CDR3 protein. The data contain about 52,000 distinct CDR3 sequences, around 10% of them singletons. This clonotype has at least ten counts. What it binds is unknown. Study results and caveats: Clonotype matching in VDJdb favored anti-spike CD8 responses and did not capture private and CD4 specificities.

The chain combines TRBV6-2 or TRBV6-3 with TRBJ1-2; D ambiguous. Sequencing was carried out using whole blood. This TCR was sampled from an adult who was a healthcare worker with PCR-confirmed SARS-CoV-2 infection or an uninfected control (not recorded which). The DNA of the CDR3 is TGTGCCAGCAGTTACTGGAACTATGGCTACACCTTC. Its translation: CASSYWNYGYTF.